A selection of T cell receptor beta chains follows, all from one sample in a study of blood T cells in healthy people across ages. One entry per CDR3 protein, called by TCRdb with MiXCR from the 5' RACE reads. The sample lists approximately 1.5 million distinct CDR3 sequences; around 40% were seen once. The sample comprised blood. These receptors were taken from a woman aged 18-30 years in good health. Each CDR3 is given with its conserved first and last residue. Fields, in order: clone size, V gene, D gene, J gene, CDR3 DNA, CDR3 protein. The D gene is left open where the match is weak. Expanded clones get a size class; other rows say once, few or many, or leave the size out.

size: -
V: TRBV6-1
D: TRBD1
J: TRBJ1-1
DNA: TGTGCCAGCAGTGATCCCGGGACAGGGAAGGCTGAAGCTTTCTTT
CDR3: CASSDPGTGKAEAFF

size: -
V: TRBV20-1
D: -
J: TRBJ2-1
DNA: TGCAGTGCCTCCGAGACAGATTACAATGAGCAGTTCTTC
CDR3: CSASETDYNEQFF

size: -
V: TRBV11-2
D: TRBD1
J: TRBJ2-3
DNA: TGTGCCAGCAGCCGAGGGGTGGCGGGACAGGACACAGATACGCAGTATTTT
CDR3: CASSRGVAGQDTDTQYF

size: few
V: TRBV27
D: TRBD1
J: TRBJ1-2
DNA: TGTGCCAGCAGAGAGGGGGCCAGAGGCTACACCTTC
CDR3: CASREGARGYTF

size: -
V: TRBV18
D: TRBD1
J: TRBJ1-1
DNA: TGTGCCAGCTCCTACCGACAGGGCTACACTGAAGCTTTCTTT
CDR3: CASSYRQGYTEAFF

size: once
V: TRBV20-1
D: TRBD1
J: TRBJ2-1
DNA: TGCAGTGCAGGACAGGTTTGGGGGTACAATGAGCAGTTCTTC
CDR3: CSAGQVWGYNEQFF

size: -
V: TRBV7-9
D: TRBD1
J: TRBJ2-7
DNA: TGTGCCAGCAGCTGGGAGGGACAGGGGTCTCTCGAGCAGTACTTC
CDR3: CASSWEGQGSLEQYF

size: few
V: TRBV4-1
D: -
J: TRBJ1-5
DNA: TGCGCCAGCAGCCCGCAACCGGGATTTAGCAATCAGCCCCAGCATTTT
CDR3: CASSPQPGFSNQPQHF

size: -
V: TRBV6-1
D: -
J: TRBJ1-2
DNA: TGTGCCAGCAGTGAAAGATATGGCTACACCTTC
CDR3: CASSERYGYTF

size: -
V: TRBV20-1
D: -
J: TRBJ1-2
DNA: TGCAGTGCTAGACCGCTACGCGGGGGGGGTTCCTATGGCTACACCTTC
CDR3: CSARPLRGGGSYGYTF

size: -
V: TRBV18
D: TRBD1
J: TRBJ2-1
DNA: TGTGCCAGCTCAGCCAATACAGGGGGCAGCGACAATGAGCAGTTCTTC
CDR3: CASSANTGGSDNEQFF

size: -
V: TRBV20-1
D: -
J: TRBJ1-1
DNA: TGCAGTGCTCGGGGTCCCCGACTAGCTTTCTTT
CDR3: CSARGPRLAFF

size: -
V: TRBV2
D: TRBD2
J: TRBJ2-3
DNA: TGTGCCAGCAGTGCCCCTAGCGGGATGCGCACAGATACGCAGTATTTT
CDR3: CASSAPSGMRTDTQYF

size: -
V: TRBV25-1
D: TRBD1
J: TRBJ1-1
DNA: TGTGCCAGCACCGAATCTGGGACAGTCACTGAAGCTTTCTTT
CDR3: CASTESGTVTEAFF

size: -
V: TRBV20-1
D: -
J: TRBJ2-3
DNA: TGCAGTGCTCGATGGAGGGGGCGCACAGATACGCAGTATTTT
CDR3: CSARWRGRTDTQYF

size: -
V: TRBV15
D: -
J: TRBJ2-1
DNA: TGTGCCACCAGCAGAGGGGAAGGCTCCTACAATGAGCAGTTCTTC
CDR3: CATSRGEGSYNEQFF

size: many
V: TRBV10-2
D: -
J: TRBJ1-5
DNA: TGCGCCAGCAGTGAGTCGCGGGCTTGGGGTAATCAGCCCCAGCATTTT
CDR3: CASSESRAWGNQPQHF

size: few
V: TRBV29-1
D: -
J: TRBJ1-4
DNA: TGCAGCGTTGATCGGGGGGCTGGTGAAAAACTGTTTTTT
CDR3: CSVDRGAGEKLFF

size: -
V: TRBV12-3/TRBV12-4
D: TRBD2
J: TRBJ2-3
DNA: TGTGCCAGCAGGCAGGCGGGGGACACAGATACGCAGTATTTT
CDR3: CASRQAGDTDTQYF

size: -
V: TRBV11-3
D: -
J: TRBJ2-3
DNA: TGTGCCAGCAGTTCACGGGGGACCTCTAGCACAGATACGCAGTATTTT
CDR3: CASSSRGTSSTDTQYF

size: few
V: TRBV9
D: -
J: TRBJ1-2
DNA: TGTGCCAGCAGCGCAGAGGCTCAGGGGAGGTATGGCTACACCTTC
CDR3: CASSAEAQGRYGYTF

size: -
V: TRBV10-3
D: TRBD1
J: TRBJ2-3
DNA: TGTGCCATCAGTGCCCGGACAGGGGCTAGCACAGATACGCAGTATTTT
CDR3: CAISARTGASTDTQYF

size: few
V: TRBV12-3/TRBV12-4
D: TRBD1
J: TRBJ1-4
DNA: TGTGCCAGCAGTTTACCGCAGGGGGGGAATGAAAAACTGTTTTTT
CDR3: CASSLPQGGNEKLFF

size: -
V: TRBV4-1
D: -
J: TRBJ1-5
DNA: TGCGCCAGCAGCCAAGATCACAGGAATAGCAATCAGCCCCAGCATTTT
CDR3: CASSQDHRNSNQPQHF

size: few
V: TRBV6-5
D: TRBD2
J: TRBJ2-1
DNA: TGTGCCAGCAGTTACATCCGCAGGCGGGAGGGGAGGGAGCAGTTCTTC
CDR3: CASSYIRRREGREQFF

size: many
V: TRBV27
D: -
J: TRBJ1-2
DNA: TGTGCCAGCAGTTTATGGGGTTCTAACTATGGCTACACCTTC
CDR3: CASSLWGSNYGYTF

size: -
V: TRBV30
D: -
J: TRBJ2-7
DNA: TGTGCCTGGAGTATGACAGCCTACGAGCAGTACTTC
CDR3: CAWSMTAYEQYF

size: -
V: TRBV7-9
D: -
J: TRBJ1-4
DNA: TGTGCCAGCAGCCTCGGGGGAGGCGCGGCAACTAATGAAAAACTGTTTTTT
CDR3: CASSLGGGAATNEKLFF

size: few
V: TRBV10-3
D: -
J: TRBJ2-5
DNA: TGTGCCATCAGCTCTTGGGGCCAAGAGACCCAGTACTTC
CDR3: CAISSWGQETQYF

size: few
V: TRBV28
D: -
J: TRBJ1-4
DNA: TGTGCCAGCAGCCCTACAGGGATAAGGGATGAAAAACTGTTTTTT
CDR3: CASSPTGIRDEKLFF

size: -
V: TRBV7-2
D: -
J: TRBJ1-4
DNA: TGTACCAGCAGCCAGGTTATTGGGGTAGAAAAACTGTTTTTT
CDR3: CTSSQVIGVEKLFF

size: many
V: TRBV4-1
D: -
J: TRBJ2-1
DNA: TGCGCCAGCAGCCAAGGCGGAGGGCAGTTCTTC
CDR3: CASSQGGGQFF

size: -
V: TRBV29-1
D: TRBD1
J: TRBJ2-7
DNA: TGCAGCGTTGAAGTCACAGGGGGCTTCTACGAGCAGTACTTC
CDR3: CSVEVTGGFYEQYF

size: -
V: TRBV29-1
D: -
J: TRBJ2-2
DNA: TGCAGCGTTGCTGAGACGAGAGGCACCGGGGAGCTGTTTTTT
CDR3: CSVAETRGTGELFF

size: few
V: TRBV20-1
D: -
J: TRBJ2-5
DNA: TGCAGTGCTTCCCACGGGGGAAAGGCCCAGTACTTC
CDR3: CSASHGGKAQYF

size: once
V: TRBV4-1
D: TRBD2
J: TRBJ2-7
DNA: TGCGCCAGCAGCCAAGGGGTTAGCGGGAGATTCTACGAGCAGTACTTC
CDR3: CASSQGVSGRFYEQYF

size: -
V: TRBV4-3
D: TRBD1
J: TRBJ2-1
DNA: TGCGCCAGCAGCCAAGAAGCACAGGGGCCCTACAATGAGCAGTTCTTC
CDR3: CASSQEAQGPYNEQFF

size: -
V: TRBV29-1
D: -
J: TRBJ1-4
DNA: TGCAGCGTTGCGGAGGCCGGCTATGAAAAACTGTTTTTT
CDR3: CSVAEAGYEKLFF

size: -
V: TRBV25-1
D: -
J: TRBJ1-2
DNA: TGTGCCAGCAGTGAAATGGGGACGGGAGGCTACACCTTC
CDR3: CASSEMGTGGYTF

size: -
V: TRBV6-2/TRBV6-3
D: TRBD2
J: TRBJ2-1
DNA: TGTGCCAGCAGTTACCTCTATGGACTAGCGGGAGGGAATTCCTACAATGAGCAGTTCTTC
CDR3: CASSYLYGLAGGNSYNEQFF

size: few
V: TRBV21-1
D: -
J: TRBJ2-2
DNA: TGTGCCAGCAGCAAACACTGGGACAGGAACACCGGGGAGCTGTTTTTT
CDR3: CASSKHWDRNTGELFF

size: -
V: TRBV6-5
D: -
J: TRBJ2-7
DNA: TGTGCCAGCAGCTCGACAAACAGGGACGAGCAGTACTTC
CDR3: CASSSTNRDEQYF

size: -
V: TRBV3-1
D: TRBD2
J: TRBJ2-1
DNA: TGTGCCAGCAGCGGTAGCGGGAGCTCTCGCAATGAGCAGTTCTTC
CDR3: CASSGSGSSRNEQFF

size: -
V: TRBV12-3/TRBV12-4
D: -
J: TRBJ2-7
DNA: TGTGCCAGCAGAGAAAAGACCCAGCAGTACTTC
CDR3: CASREKTQQYF

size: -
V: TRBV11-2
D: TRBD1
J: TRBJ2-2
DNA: TGTGCCAGCAGCTGGACAGGCCCCAACACCGGGGAGCTGTTTTTT
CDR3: CASSWTGPNTGELFF

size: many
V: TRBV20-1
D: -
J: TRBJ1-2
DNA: TGCAGTGCTAGAAGGGGCAGGGATGGCTACACCTTC
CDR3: CSARRGRDGYTF

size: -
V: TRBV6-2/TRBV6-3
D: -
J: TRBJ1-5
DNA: TGTGCCAGCAGGAAGATCGGACGGGTCGAGGGGCAGCCCCAGCATTTT
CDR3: CASRKIGRVEGQPQHF

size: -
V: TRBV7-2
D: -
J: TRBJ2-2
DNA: TGTGCCAGCAGCCTACGCCGGGACTCGATCTACACCGGGGAGCTGTTTTTT
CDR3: CASSLRRDSIYTGELFF

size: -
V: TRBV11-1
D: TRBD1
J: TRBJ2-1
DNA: TGTGCCAGCAGCAACGAGGGGGCCCCCTACAATGAGCAGTTCTTC
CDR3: CASSNEGAPYNEQFF

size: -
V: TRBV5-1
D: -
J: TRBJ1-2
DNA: TGCGCCAGCAGCCCGTCATCCTTGGGGGGGGCGAGCTATGGCTACACCTTC
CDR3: CASSPSSLGGASYGYTF

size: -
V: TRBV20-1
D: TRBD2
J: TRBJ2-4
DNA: TGCAGTGCTAGCGATGCGGGACTAGCGGGGACAGGGAACATTCAGTACTTC
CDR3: CSASDAGLAGTGNIQYF

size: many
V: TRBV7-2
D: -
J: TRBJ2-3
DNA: TGTGCCAGCAGCAAATACACAGATACGCAGTATTTT
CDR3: CASSKYTDTQYF

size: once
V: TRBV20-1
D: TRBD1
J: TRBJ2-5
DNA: TGCAGTGCTAGACCAAGACAGGGGGCAGAAGAGACCCAGTACTTC
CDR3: CSARPRQGAEETQYF

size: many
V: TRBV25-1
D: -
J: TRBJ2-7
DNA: TGTGCCAGCCGGGGCCAGGCCAGCTACGAGCAGTACTTC
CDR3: CASRGQASYEQYF